These 8 T cell receptor beta chains were all obtained from the same sample, sequenced in a study of CD8+CD57+ T cells in acquired aplastic anemia (dated by TCRdb to the late 2010s). Sequencing was performed on an Illumina HiSeq 2000. Genomic DNA served as template for TCR beta VDJ combination and CDR3 sequence profiling. TCRdb reanalyzed the raw reads on its own, using fastp at Q25 for trimming and MiXCR for clone calling, and kept in-frame beta chains. Here each entry gathers all rows of one CDR3 protein and keeps the most common genes and DNA. The sample contains tens of thousands of distinct CDR3 sequences, roughly 77% of them found a single time. The ten largest clones capture approximately 22% of the sample. The sequenced material came from sorted CD4+, CD8+, or CD8+CD57+ T cells (not recorded which) from PBMCs. The receptor set was obtained from a human donor in good health, serving as a control.

The chain combines TRBV2 with TRBJ1-2; 10 nucleotides agree with TRBD1. The trim removed 8 bases at V and 1 base at J, leaving 10 bases unmatched. This CDR3 spans 16 amino acids. Germline V gene data show CDR1 as SNHLY and CDR2 as FYNNEI. The CDR3 protein is CASRSPGTGDNYGYTF. CDR3 nucleotides: TGTGCCAGCCGATCCCCCGGGACAGGGGATAACTATGGCTACACCTTC.

This chain joins TRBV13 and TRBJ2-5; possibly TRBD1 or TRBD2 for D (5 bases each). Germline V gene sequence: CDR1 PRHDT, CDR2 FYEKMQ (reference sequence). The CDR3 is 13 residues long. Trimming pared 10 bases from V and 1 base from J, leaving 13 bases between. The CDR3 DNA follows: TGTGCCACCTCTGAGGGGCTCCAAGAGACCCAGTACTTC. Its protein is CATSEGLQETQYF.

The chain employs TRBV5-1 and TRBJ1-6; 7 positions agree with TRBD1. This CDR3 is 15 amino acids long. The V and J ends lost 0 bases and 6 bases, in that order; junction bases with no gene match: 3. Germline V CDR1 and CDR2: SGHRS, YFSETQ. DNA for the CDR3: TGCGCCAGCAGCTTGGACAGGGGTACTAATTCACCCCTCCACTTT. Its translation is CASSLDRGTNSPLHF. Full variable domain (outside the CDR3, taken from reference TRBV5-1 and TRBJ1-6): KAGVTQTPRYLIKTRGQQVTLSCSPISGHRSVSWYQQTPGQGLQFLFEYFSETQRNKGNFPGRFSGRQFSNSRSEMNVSTLELGDSALYLCASSLDRGTNSPLHFGNGTRLTVT.

This chain joins TRBV19 and TRBJ2-5; TRBD2 aligns across 9 bases. V was clipped by 6 bases and J by 4 bases; unmatched bases: 9. Per germline, CDR1 LNHDA and CDR2 SQIVND (reference sequence). The CDR3 spans 15 residues. In DNA form, the CDR3 reads TGTGCCAGTAGCGATAGCGGGAGCCACGGAGAGACCCAGTACTTC. Encoded protein: CASSDSGSHGETQYF. The variable domain in full, with the rest retrieved from reference TRBV19 and TRBJ2-5, is DGGITQSPKYLFRKEGQNVTLSCEQNLNHDAMYWYRQDPGQGLRLIYYSQIVNDFQKGDIAEGYSVSREKKESFPLTVTSAQKNPTAFYLCASSDSGSHGETQYFGPGTRLLVL.

The rearrangement links TRBV20-1 to TRBJ1-1; D is unresolved. The germline gives CDR1 DFQATT, CDR2 SNEGSKA (reference sequence). V was clipped by 2 bases and J by 1 base, with 5 bases between them. The length of the CDR3 is 12 residues. The DNA for the CDR3 is TGCAGTGCTAGACGCGCGAACACTGAAGCTTTCTTT. It yields the protein CSARRANTEAFF.

The rearrangement uses TRBV19 and TRBJ2-1; 7 bases map to TRBD1. This CDR3 is 15 amino acids long. Germline lookup yields CDR1 LNHDA and CDR2 SQIVND (reference sequence). The V and J ends lost 6 bases and 1 base, in that order; junction bases with no gene match: 6. The CDR3, as DNA: TGTGCCAGTAGGCAACAGGGGTGGTCCTACAATGAGCAGTTCTTC. Protein sequence: CASRQQGWSYNEQFF.

This clonotype was seen a single time. V is TRBV19 and J is TRBJ1-5; TRBD1 is a possible D gene (5 bases). CDR3 length equals 14 residues. V lost 4 bases, J lost 7 bases, and 14 bases lay in between. Germline V gene sequence: CDR1 LNHDA, CDR2 SQIVND (reference sequence). The CDR3 DNA follows: TGTGCCAGTAGTAGTCAGGGCTTTAGGCAGCCCCAGCATTTT. Its protein product is CASSSQGFRQPQHF.

The chain links TRBV9 to TRBJ1-6, with D hard to call. Per the germline V gene, CDR1 is SGDLS and CDR2 is YYNGEE. CDR3 length: 15 residues. V dropped 0 bases and J dropped 8 bases, with 12 bases sitting between them. This CDR3 is CASSVGQLRDSPLHF. The CDR3 region has the DNA TGTGCCAGCAGCGTAGGGCAACTTAGGGATTCACCCCTCCACTTT.